One sample yielded the 11 T cell receptor beta chains listed below, sequenced in a study of OX40 agonist ivuxolimab in advanced cancers. The data were produced by immunoSEQ multiplex PCR, yet TCRdb's version contains in-frame clones alone and is incomplete. The data contain about 80,000 clones, roughly 84% of them singletons. The sample in question was CD4+ or CD8+ T cells sorted from blood, obtained in a trial of the OX40 agonist ivuxolimab. The receptors originated from an adult with an advanced solid tumor such as melanoma, head and neck, liver or kidney cancer.

The J gene is TRBJ2-2, the V gene TRBV7-9; D may be TRBD1 (5 bases). The CDR3 contains 13 residues. V was pared by 5 bases and J by 2 bases, with 6 bases between. Germline V gene lookup returns CDR1 SEHNR and CDR2 FQNEAQ (reference sequence). The CDR3 loop reads CASSRGNTGELFF. The CDR3 DNA follows: TGTGCCAGCAGCAGGGGCAACACCGGGGAGCTGTTTTTT.

Only one count was recorded for this clone. This sequence joins TRBV5-6 and TRBJ2-5; D gene unclear. V gave up 1 base and J gave up 5 bases, with 9 bases separating them. The CDR3 contains 13 residues. From germline, CDR1 is SGHDT and CDR2 YYEEEE. The CDR3 coding sequence is TGTGCCAGCAGCTTGCCGGGTCGGGAGACCCAGTACTTC. Protein product: CASSLPGRETQYF. Variable domain in full (rest from reference TRBV5-6 and TRBJ2-5): DAGVTQSPTHLIKTRGQQVTLRCSPKSGHDTVSWYQQALGQGPQFIFQYYEEEERQRGNFPDRFSGHQFPNYSSELNVNALLLGDSALYLCASSLPGRETQYFGPGTRLLVL.

The rearrangement uses TRBV10-1 and TRBJ2-2, with 7 bases aligning to TRBD1. Trimming cost V 4 bases and J 5 bases; bases outside gene matches: 4. Germline CDR1 WNHNN, CDR2 SYGVQD (reference sequence). The CDR3 runs to 14 residues. The CDR3 loop is CASSVRGTTGELFF. Written as DNA, the CDR3 is TGCGCCAGCAGTGTCAGGGGGACGACCGGGGAGCTGTTTTTT.

V usage is TRBV27 and J usage is TRBJ2-3, with 9 bases identical to TRBD2. This CDR3 has 19 amino acids. The germline V gene has CDR1 MNHEY and CDR2 SMNVEV (reference sequence). J lost 4 bases, V lost 2 bases, and 16 bases had no gene match. In DNA form, the CDR3 reads TGTGCCAGCAGTTTAAGGTGGGGAGATAGCGGGAGTCCCGCAGATACGCAGTATTTT. It specifies CASSLRWGDSGSPADTQYF.

The chain recombines TRBV11-3 with TRBJ2-2, with 7 bases matching TRBD2. The CDR3 extends over 17 amino acids. The germline V gene encodes CDR1 SGHNT and CDR2 YENEEA. Trimming at V came to 5 bases and at J to 6 bases, leaving 15 bases not matched to a gene. The CDR3 spells CASSQGAGSGKAGELFF. Here the CDR3 DNA reads TGTGCCAGCAGCCAAGGAGCGGGGAGTGGGAAGGCCGGGGAGCTGTTTTTT.

This clone was seen just once. This chain uses TRBV7-9 with TRBJ1-3, with D possibly being TRBD1 (6 bases). This CDR3 is built from 15 residues. Trimming removed 5 bases from V and 2 bases from J, with 13 bases in between. Looked up from germline, CDR1 is SEHNR and CDR2 is FQNEAQ (reference sequence). DNA of the CDR3: TGTGCCAGCAGCCCGCAACAGGGAGCTGGAAACACCATATATTTT. Encoded protein: CASSPQQGAGNTIYF.

CDR3 coding DNA: TGTGCCAGCAGGGCCCCAGGGGGTTTCACTGAAGCTTTCTTT. This translates into CASRAPGGFTEAFF. This chain links TRBV28 with TRBJ1-1; 7 bases match TRBD1. The CDR3 is 14 amino acids. Germline V gene lookup returns CDR1 MDHEN and CDR2 SYDVKM. The J segment lost 4 bases and the V segment lost 6 bases, leaving 8 bases of the junction unmatched.

The chain is built from TRBV4-1 and TRBJ2-3, with D possibly matching TRBD2 (6 bases). This CDR3 is 16 amino acids long. Germline CDR1 MGHRA, CDR2 YSYEKL. V lost 1 base, J lost 6 bases, and 17 bases lay in between. The CDR3 DNA sequence: TGCGCCAGCAGCCAAGCTAGGGGACTGGAAGGGGATACGCAGTATTTT. Translated: CASSQARGLEGDTQYF.

The rearrangement uses TRBV10-1 and TRBJ1-4; perhaps TRBD1 as D (5 bases). V lost 0 bases, J lost 0 bases, and 11 bases lay in between. This CDR3 spans 17 amino acids. From germline, CDR1 is WNHNN and CDR2 SYGVQD (reference sequence). The CDR3 protein is CASSESAGGATNEKLFF. The CDR3 nucleotides read TGCGCCAGCAGTGAGTCTGCGGGGGGAGCAACTAATGAAAAACTGTTTTTT.

This clone appeared once. CDR3 residues: CASSKNPVGTEAFF. The DNA of the CDR3 is TGTGCCAGCAGCAAAAACCCAGTGGGCACTGAAGCTTTCTTT. The chain is built from TRBV7-3 and TRBJ1-1; the D is unclear. V was shortened by 5 bases and J by 4 bases, with 14 bases between the two germline ends. CDR1 and CDR2 (germline): SGHTA, FQGTGA. The CDR3 is 14 amino acids.

This chain links TRBV18 with TRBJ2-7; 9 bases agree with TRBD1. The CDR3 consists of 15 residues. CDR1 KGHSH and CDR2 LQKENI come from the germline V gene. The junction had 10 bases not matched to a gene; V was cut back by 3 bases and J by 7 bases. The CDR3 region has the DNA TGTGCCAGCTCACCGGACAGGGGTATCCTCGGTGAGCAGTACTTC. This encodes CASSPDRGILGEQYF. The full variable domain, completed using reference TRBV18 and TRBJ2-7, is NAGVMQNPRHLVRRRGQEARLRCSPMKGHSHVYWYRQLPEEGLKFMVYLQKENIIDESGMPKERFSAEFPKEGPSILRIQQVVRGDSAAYFCASSPDRGILGEQYFGPGTRLTVT.